These 28 T cell receptor beta chains were all obtained from the same sample, sequenced in a study of neoadjuvant anti-PD-1 for oral cavity cancer. Produced via immunoSEQ multiplex PCR; TCRdb's table is partial and in-frame only. Counted here are some 14,000 clones, about 70% occurring once; the ten biggest clones make up about 2.2%. The sequenced sample was PBMCs, obtained before nivolumab (anti-PD-1) treatment. These receptors were collected from a person between 40 and 85 years old with oral cavity squamous cell carcinoma.

A single count supports this clone. This chain links TRBV7-2 with TRBJ2-1, with 8 positions matching TRBD1. After removal of 8 bases from V and 3 bases from J, the junction contained 6 bases not matched to a gene. The CDR3 is 14 amino acids. Germline V gene data show CDR1 as SGHTA and CDR2 as FQGNSA. The CDR3 nucleotides are TGTGCCAGCTTTCAGGGGGCGGTCTACAATGAGCAGTTCTTC. This gives the protein CASFQGAVYNEQFF.

The chain combines TRBV7-8 with TRBJ2-2; the D gene is possibly TRBD1 (6 bases). With 4 bases removed from V and 3 bases from J, the gap between germline ends came to 15 bases. Germline V lookup: CDR1 SGHVS, CDR2 FQNEAQ. The CDR3 runs 16 residues. This CDR3 reads CASSSSSAGDTGELFF. The CDR3 coding sequence is TGTGCCAGCAGCTCCTCGAGTGCAGGGGACACCGGGGAGCTGTTTTTT.

This chain uses TRBV6-5 with TRBJ2-7; TRBD2 aligns across 9 bases. The CDR3 totals 15 residues. After removal of 2 bases from V and 1 base from J, the junction contained 3 bases not matched to a gene. The germline V gene has CDR1 MNHEY and CDR2 SVGAGI. CDR3 sequence: CASSYRTSESYEQYF. CDR3 bases: TGTGCCAGCAGTTACCGGACTAGCGAGTCCTACGAGCAGTACTTC.

There are a few counts of this clone. The V gene is TRBV2, the J gene TRBJ1-1; no reliable D call. Germline assignment: CDR1 SNHLY and CDR2 FYNNEI. The CDR3 is 12 residues long. Between the trimmed V and J ends, which lost 5 bases and 7 bases, there was a span of 11 bases. DNA for the CDR3: TGTGCCAGCAGTTTCAGGACCGATGAAGCTTTCTTT. It is translated as CASSFRTDEAFF.

This clone appeared a few times. The rearrangement joins TRBV5-6 to TRBJ2-1; the match to TRBD2 covers 8 bases. The germline V gene encodes CDR1 SGHDT and CDR2 YYEEEE. There are 13 residues in the CDR3. The V and J ends lost 0 bases and 7 bases, in that order; junction bases with no gene match: 0. CDR3 loop: CASSLVAGNEQFF. Written as DNA, the CDR3 is TGTGCCAGCAGCTTGGTAGCGGGGAATGAGCAGTTCTTC.

The J gene is TRBJ1-4, the V gene TRBV6-6; 8 bases match TRBD1. There are 13 residues in the CDR3. The junction had 3 bases not matched to a gene; V was cut back by 6 bases and J by 6 bases. Germline V lookup: CDR1 MNHNY, CDR2 SVGAGI (reference sequence). CDR3 loop: CASRQGGDEKLFF. The CDR3 region has the DNA TGTGCCAGCAGACAGGGGGGAGATGAAAAACTGTTTTTT.

This chain uses TRBV19 with TRBJ2-7; 7 bases fit TRBD1. Germline-derived CDR1 and CDR2 are LNHDA and SQIVND (reference sequence). V shed 3 bases and J 9 bases; nucleotides not matched to a gene: 11. The CDR3 spans 14 residues. The CDR3 loop is CASSIPGTAIGQYF. CDR3 DNA: TGTGCCAGTAGTATCCCCGGGACAGCCATCGGGCAGTACTTC.

The rearrangement uses TRBV5-1 and TRBJ2-1; no reliable D call. The CDR3 loop spans 17 amino acids. The V end lost 0 bases, the J end lost 1 base, and 14 bases lay between the germline ends. Germline V CDR1 and CDR2: SGHRS, YFSETQ. Here the CDR3 DNA reads TGCGCCAGCAGCTTGGCCGAGTTAGCATTTTCCTACAATGAGCAGTTCTTC. This translates into CASSLAELAFSYNEQFF.

The chain links TRBV5-1 to TRBJ2-6; D gene unclear. Trimming stripped 0 bases from V and 4 bases from J, with 8 bases between. Germline V gene sequence: CDR1 SGHRS, CDR2 YFSETQ. This CDR3 has 15 amino acids. The CDR3 sequence is CASSLVAKGANVLTF. The CDR3 bases are TGCGCCAGCAGCTTGGTGGCGAAAGGGGCCAACGTCCTGACTTTC.

The genes are TRBV19 and TRBJ1-2, with TRBD1 as a possible D gene (6 bases). This CDR3 is built from 16 residues. V was trimmed by 3 bases and J by 1 base, leaving 15 bases between them. CDR1 and CDR2 (germline): LNHDA, SQIVND (reference sequence). The CDR3 region is CASSITRGGINYGYTF. CDR3 nucleotide sequence: TGTGCCAGTAGTATCACCAGGGGCGGTATTAACTATGGCTACACCTTC.

The V call is TRBV11-2, the J call TRBJ2-3; D unresolved. The CDR3 runs 17 residues. V gave up 1 base and J gave up 7 bases, with 21 bases separating them. The germline V gene has CDR1 SGHAT and CDR2 FQNNGV. CDR3 sequence reads: CASSLVPASQLINTQYF. DNA for the CDR3: TGTGCCAGCAGCTTAGTTCCCGCTAGTCAGCTCATAAATACGCAGTATTTT.

This chain links TRBV10-3 with TRBJ1-4, with D uncertain. The CDR3 consists of 13 residues. Trimming left V 2 bases short and J 0 bases short, with 1 base between. Germline CDR1 is ENHRY and CDR2 is SYGVKD. The CDR3: CAISEPTNEKLFF. The CDR3, as DNA: TGTGCCATCAGTGAGCCAACTAATGAAAAACTGTTTTTT.

This rearrangement joins TRBV30 to TRBJ1-4, with D possibly being TRBD1 (5 bases). Germline loops: CDR1 GTSNPN, CDR2 SVGIG (reference sequence). V lost 3 bases to trimming and J lost 12 bases, with 17 bases between them. The length of the CDR3 is 13 residues. The CDR3 nucleotides are TGTGCCTGGAGGGGACGGTCGTTGGGGCAACTGTTTTTT. This gives the protein CAWRGRSLGQLFF.

The gene calls are TRBV14 and TRBJ2-1; 7 nucleotides line up with TRBD1. The germline V gene encodes CDR1 SGHDN and CDR2 FVKESK. This CDR3 region has 15 residues. Trimming removed 1 base from V and 6 bases from J; junction bases left unmatched: 6. This CDR3 reads CASSQAAGGGNEQFF. The DNA of the CDR3 is TGTGCCAGCAGCCAAGCGGCAGGGGGTGGCAATGAGCAGTTCTTC.

This clone was seen a few times. The V gene is TRBV19, the J gene TRBJ1-2, with TRBD1 identical over 8 bases. In germline, CDR1 is LNHDA, CDR2 SQIVND (reference sequence). The junction had 10 bases not matched to a gene; V was cut back by 3 bases and J by 7 bases. The CDR3 consists of 15 residues. The CDR3 bases are TGTGCCAGTAGTATTGGGGGGACAGGTGGTTTTGGCTACACCTTC. It codes for CASSIGGTGGFGYTF.

This chain links TRBV6-1 with TRBJ1-1, with D maybe TRBD1 (6 bases). The CDR3 is 14 amino acids. The V end was cut by 1 base, the J end by 11 bases, with 17 bases between. Germline lookup yields CDR1 MNHNS and CDR2 SASEGT. CDR3 region: CASSEGGGRPRAFF. In DNA, the CDR3 is TGTGCCAGCAGTGAAGGCGGGGGGCGCCCCCGGGCTTTCTTT.

The V call is TRBV7-2, the J call TRBJ2-3; TRBD2 matches at 9 bases. Germline V gives CDR1 SGHTA, CDR2 FQGNSA. The CDR3 spans 17 residues. V lost 1 base to trimming and J lost 3 bases; unmatched junction nucleotides: 8. CDR3 amino acids: CASSLDPRGGGTDTQYF. CDR3 bases: TGTGCCAGCAGCTTAGATCCGCGGGGGGGCGGAACAGATACGCAGTATTTT.

There are a few counts of this clone. V is TRBV11-2 and J is TRBJ1-2; D gene uncertain. The CDR3 loop spans 14 amino acids. V was pared by 5 bases and J by 4 bases, with 14 bases between. The V gene's germline CDR1 is SGHAT and CDR2 FQNNGV. The CDR3 DNA sequence: TGTGCCAGCAGCCTCACCGGGAGGATCTATGGCTACACCTTC. It translates to CASSLTGRIYGYTF.

This clone has more than one count but fewer than ten. This chain joins TRBV19 and TRBJ1-2; D is ambiguous. Germline V gene sequence: CDR1 LNHDA, CDR2 SQIVND (reference sequence). Trimming pared 3 bases from V and 2 bases from J, leaving 10 bases between. The CDR3 covers 14 residues. DNA of the CDR3: TGTGCCAGTAGTATCGGGAGAGCAAACTATGGCTACACCTTC. This codes for CASSIGRANYGYTF.

This chain links TRBV7-3 with TRBJ1-2; D gene uncertain. V gave up 4 bases and J gave up 8 bases, with 17 bases separating them. The CDR3 is made up of 14 amino acids. CDR1 and CDR2 (germline): SGHTA, FQGTGA. The CDR3 DNA is TGTGCCAGCAGCTCAAGCCGAGACTTTAACGGCTACACCTTC. Translated: CASSSSRDFNGYTF.

V is TRBV7-6 and J is TRBJ1-1, with 7 bases identical to TRBD1. CDR1 and CDR2 from the germline V gene are SGHVS and FNYEAQ. J lost 10 bases, V lost 3 bases, and 11 bases had no gene match. CDR3 length: 14 residues. The CDR3 sequence: CASSFVTGAPPAFF. CDR3 bases: TGTGCCAGCAGCTTCGTAACAGGGGCTCCCCCAGCTTTCTTT.

The chain links TRBV5-4 to TRBJ2-3, with TRBD2 matching 8 bases. CDR3 length: 15 amino acids. Germline V CDR1 and CDR2: SGHNT, YYREEE (reference sequence). The junction had 2 bases not matched to a gene; V was cut back by 1 base and J by 1 base. CDR3 residues: CASSLRGGGTDTQYF. The DNA for the CDR3 is TGTGCCAGCAGCTTGCGGGGGGGCGGCACAGATACGCAGTATTTT. Supplemented by reference TRBV5-4 and TRBJ2-3, the full variable domain reads ETGVTQSPTHLIKTRGQQVTLRCSSQSGHNTVSWYQQALGQGPQFIFQYYREEENGRGNFPPRFSGLQFPNYSSELNVNALELDDSALYLCASSLRGGGTDTQYFGPGTRLTVL.

This chain connects TRBV6-1 to TRBJ1-1; no firm D call. Germline CDR1 is MNHNS and CDR2 is SASEGT. This CDR3 has 13 amino acids. Trimming cost V 2 bases and J 1 base, with 5 bases left between them. CDR3 region: CASSEKGNTEAFF. The CDR3, as DNA: TGTGCCAGCAGTGAAAAGGGGAACACTGAAGCTTTCTTT.

This sequence joins TRBV6-1 and TRBJ1-5; 11 bases are shared with TRBD1. The CDR3 is 14 residues long. Germline values: CDR1 MNHNS, CDR2 SASEGT. The J segment lost 7 bases and the V segment lost 4 bases, leaving 3 bases of the junction unmatched. The CDR3 bases are TGTGCCAGCAGTGCTCGGGACAGGGGGCAGCCCCAGCATTTT. It specifies CASSARDRGQPQHF.

This clone was picked up one time. The rearrangement joins TRBV5-4 to TRBJ1-4, with 9 nucleotides matching TRBD1. This CDR3 has 16 residues. Germline V lookup: CDR1 SGHNT, CDR2 YYREEE (reference sequence). V shed 3 bases and J 2 bases; nucleotides not matched to a gene: 5. The CDR3 loop is CASSSGQGRTNEKLFF. CDR3 sequence (DNA): TGTGCCAGCAGCTCGGGACAGGGTAGGACTAATGAAAAACTGTTTTTT.

The chain links TRBV15 to TRBJ2-2; 8 bases agree with TRBD1. The V and J ends lost 6 bases and 5 bases, in that order; junction bases with no gene match: 11. CDR3 size: 16 residues. Germline CDR1 reads LNHNV; CDR2 reads YYDKDF (reference sequence). CDR3 amino acids: CATRSPRTGNTGELFF. CDR3 sequence (DNA): TGTGCCACCAGAAGTCCCCGGACAGGGAATACCGGGGAGCTGTTTTTT. Full variable domain (remainder filled in from reference TRBV15 and TRBJ2-2): DAMVIQNPRYQVTQFGKPVTLSCSQTLNHNVMYWYQQKSSQAPKLLFHYYDKDFNNEADTPDNFQSRRPNTSFCFLDIRSPGLGDTAMYLCATRSPRTGNTGELFFGEGSRLTVL.

The chain combines TRBV5-1 with TRBJ1-2, with D perhaps TRBD1 (6 bases). The CDR3 is made up of 12 amino acids. V dropped 5 bases and J dropped 8 bases, with 13 bases sitting between them. The germline V gene has CDR1 SGHRS and CDR2 YFSETQ. As DNA, the CDR3 is TGCGCCAGCAGACCCTTAGGGGGGGGCTACACCTTC. It specifies CASRPLGGGYTF.

The chain links TRBV30 to TRBJ2-5; D unresolved. Germline V gene lookup returns CDR1 GTSNPN and CDR2 SVGIG (reference sequence). V was trimmed by 2 bases and J by 3 bases, leaving 7 bases between them. This CDR3 comprises 12 residues. CDR3 nucleotide sequence: TGTGCCTGGAGTCGGAGCGAAGAGACCCAGTACTTC. Its translation is CAWSRSEETQYF.